These 2 T cell receptor beta chains were all obtained from the same sample, sequenced in a study of blood T cell repertoires in COVID-19. Sequenced by immunoSEQ multiplex PCR; TCRdb stores in-frame clones only, minus some. Seen here are about 120,000 clones, more than 60% observed once, and the top ten hold about 2%. The sample comprised peripheral blood. The receptors here all came from an older man with acute or convalescent COVID-19.

This rearrangement joins TRBV6-1 to TRBJ1-2, with D uncertain. The CDR3 is 13 residues long. Germline V lookup: CDR1 MNHNS, CDR2 SASEGT. Trimming pared 2 bases from V and 6 bases from J, leaving 10 bases between. The CDR3 here is CASSERGQDGYTF. The CDR3 DNA sequence: TGTGCCAGCAGTGAACGTGGGCAGGATGGCTACACCTTC.

The rearrangement uses TRBV5-1 and TRBJ2-5; D perhaps matches TRBD1 (5 bases). The CDR3 is made up of 14 amino acids. In germline, CDR1 is SGHRS, CDR2 YFSETQ. Trimming removed 3 bases at V and 5 bases at J, with 14 bases between. CDR3 loop: CASSWGRPEETQYF. In nucleotides, the CDR3 is TGCGCCAGCAGCTGGGGCAGACCCGAGGAGACCCAGTACTTC.